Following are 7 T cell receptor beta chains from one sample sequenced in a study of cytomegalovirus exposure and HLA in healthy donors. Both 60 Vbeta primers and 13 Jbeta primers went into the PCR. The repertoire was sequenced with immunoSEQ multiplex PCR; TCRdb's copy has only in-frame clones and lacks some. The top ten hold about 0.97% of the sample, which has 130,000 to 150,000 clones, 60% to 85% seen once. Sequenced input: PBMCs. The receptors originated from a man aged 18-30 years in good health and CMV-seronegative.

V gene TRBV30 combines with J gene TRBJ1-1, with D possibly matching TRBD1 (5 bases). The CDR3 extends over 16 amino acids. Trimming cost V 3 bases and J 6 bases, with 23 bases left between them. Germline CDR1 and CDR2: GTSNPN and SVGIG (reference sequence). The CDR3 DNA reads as TGTGCCTGGAGCCTCAAATACGGGACTTTTTTCTCTGAAGCTTTCTTT. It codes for CAWSLKYGTFFSEAFF.

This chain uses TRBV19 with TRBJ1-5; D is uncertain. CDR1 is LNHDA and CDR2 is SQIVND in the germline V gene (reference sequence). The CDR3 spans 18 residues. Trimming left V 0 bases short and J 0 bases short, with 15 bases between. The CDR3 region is CASSIDFHYGDSNQPQHF. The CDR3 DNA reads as TGTGCCAGTAGTATAGATTTCCACTACGGGGATAGCAATCAGCCCCAGCATTTT.

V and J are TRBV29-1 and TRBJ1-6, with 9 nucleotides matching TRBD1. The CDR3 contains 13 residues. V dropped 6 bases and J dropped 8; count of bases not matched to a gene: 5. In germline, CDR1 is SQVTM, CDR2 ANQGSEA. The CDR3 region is CSVRTGADSPLHF. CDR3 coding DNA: TGCAGCGTAAGGACAGGGGCGGATTCACCCCTCCACTTT.

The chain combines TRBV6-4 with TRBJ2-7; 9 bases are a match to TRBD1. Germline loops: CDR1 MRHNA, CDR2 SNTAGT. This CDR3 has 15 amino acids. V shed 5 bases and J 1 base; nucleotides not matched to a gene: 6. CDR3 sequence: CASSPTGTGSYEQYF. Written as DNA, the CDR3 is TGTGCCAGCAGTCCCACCGGGACAGGGTCCTACGAGCAGTACTTC.

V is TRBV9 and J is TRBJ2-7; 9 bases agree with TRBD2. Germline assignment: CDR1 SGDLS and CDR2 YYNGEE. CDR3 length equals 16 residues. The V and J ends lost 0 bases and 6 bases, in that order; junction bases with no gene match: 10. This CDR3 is CASSVALAGGPREQYF. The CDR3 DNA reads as TGTGCCAGCAGCGTAGCTTTGGCGGGGGGGCCTCGCGAGCAGTACTTC. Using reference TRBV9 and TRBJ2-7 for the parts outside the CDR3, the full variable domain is DSGVTQTPKHLITATGQRVTLRCSPRSGDLSVYWYQQSLDQGLQFLIQYYNGEERAKGNILERFSAQQFPDLHSELNLSSLELGDSALYFCASSVALAGGPREQYFGPGTRLTVT.

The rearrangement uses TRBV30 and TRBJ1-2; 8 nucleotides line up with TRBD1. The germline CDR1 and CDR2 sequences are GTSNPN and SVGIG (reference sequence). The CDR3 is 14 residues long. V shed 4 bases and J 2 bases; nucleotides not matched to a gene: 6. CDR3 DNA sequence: TGTGCCTGGACCGCGGGACAGGCAAACTATGGCTACACCTTC. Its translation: CAWTAGQANYGYTF.

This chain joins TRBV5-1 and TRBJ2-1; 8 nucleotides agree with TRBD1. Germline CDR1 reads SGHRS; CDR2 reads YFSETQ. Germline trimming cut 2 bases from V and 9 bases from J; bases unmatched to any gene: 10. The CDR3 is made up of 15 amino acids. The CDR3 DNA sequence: TGCGCCAGCAGCTTTTTGCAGGGGGCCGGGGGTGAGCAGTTCTTC. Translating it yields CASSFLQGAGGEQFF.